This T cell receptor (beta chain) comes out of a study of graft-versus-host responses after intestinal transplantation. Study details: Induction using anti-thymocyte globulin, followed by tacrolimus and steroids for roughly 3 years, was given to all recipients. Findings and caveats of the study: Allograft clonal ratios (graft-versus-host to host-versus-graft) were high in patients who had graft-donor T cell macrochimerism. Recipient marrow contained GvH clones, some of which appeared first in ileum or blood.

The authors processed graft tissue to release intraepithelial and lamina propria lymphocytes. Sequenced by immunoSEQ multiplex PCR; TCRdb stores in-frame clones only, minus some. The table lists about 37,000 clones, about nine tenths of them singletons. Comments on this clone: Its target is not known.

The CDR3 is made up of 13 amino acids. Per the germline V gene, CDR1 is SGHDN and CDR2 is FVKESK. Trimming cost V 5 bases and J 9 bases; bases outside gene matches: 4. The source is a human patient who received an intestinal transplant, so some T cells may come from the graft donor. Material: ileum tissue, obtained almost 210 days after intestinal transplant. The rearrangement joins TRBV14 to TRBJ1-6; the match to TRBD1 covers 7 bases. CDR3 nucleotide sequence: TGTGCCAGCAGCTATAGACAGGGTTCACCCCTCCACTTT. Residues: CASSYRQGSPLHF.